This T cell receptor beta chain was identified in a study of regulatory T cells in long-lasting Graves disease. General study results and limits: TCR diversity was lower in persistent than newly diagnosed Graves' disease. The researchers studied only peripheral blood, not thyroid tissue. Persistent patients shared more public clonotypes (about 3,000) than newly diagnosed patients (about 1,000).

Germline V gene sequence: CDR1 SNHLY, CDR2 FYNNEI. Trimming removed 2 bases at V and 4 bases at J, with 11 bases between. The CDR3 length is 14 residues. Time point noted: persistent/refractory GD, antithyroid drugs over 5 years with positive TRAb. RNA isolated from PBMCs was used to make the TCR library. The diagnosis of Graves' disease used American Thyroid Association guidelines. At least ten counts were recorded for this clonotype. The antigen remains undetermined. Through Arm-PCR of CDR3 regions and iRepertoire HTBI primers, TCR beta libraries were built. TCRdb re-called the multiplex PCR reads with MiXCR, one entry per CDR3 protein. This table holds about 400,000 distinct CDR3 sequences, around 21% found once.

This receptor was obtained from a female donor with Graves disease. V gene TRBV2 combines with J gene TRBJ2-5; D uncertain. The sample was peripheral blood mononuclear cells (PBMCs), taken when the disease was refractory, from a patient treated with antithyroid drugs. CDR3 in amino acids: CASSETRSVETQYF. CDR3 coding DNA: TGTGCCAGCAGTGAAACCCGATCGGTAGAGACCCAGTACTTC.